A selection of T cell receptor beta chains follows, all from one sample in a study of T cell changes during pregnancy in multiple sclerosis. Data came from immunoSEQ multiplex PCR; TCRdb stores just in-frame clones and leaves some out. Seen here are 40,000 to 60,000 clones, 94% observed once, and the top ten hold roughly 5%. Sequenced material: CD8+ T cells from peripheral blood mononuclear cells, taken before pregnancy. The origin of the receptors is a female donor with multiple sclerosis, enrolled in a pregnancy study. CDR3s include the opening cysteine and the closing phenylalanine or tryptophan. A D gene is named only where the DNA matches it firmly. Only some rows state a clone size, as once, few, many or a class for expanded clones.

V	J	size	D	CDR3	DNA
TRBV30	TRBJ2-1	NA	TRBD2	CAWGGLAGEFYNEQFF	TGTGCCTGGGGTGGGCTAGCGGGAGAATTTTACAATGAGCAGTTCTTC
TRBV11-2	TRBJ2-3	once	NA	CASSLGGSYTDTQYF	TGTGCCAGCAGCTTAGGGGGCAGCTACACAGATACGCAGTATTTT
TRBV10-3	TRBJ1-2	NA	TRBD1	CAARTGSNYGYTF	TGTGCCGCCCGGACAGGGTCCAACTATGGCTACACCTTC
TRBV2	TRBJ2-2	NA	NA	CASSAGQAGELFF	TGTGCCAGCAGTGCTGGGCAAGCCGGGGAGCTGTTTTTT
TRBV5-6	TRBJ2-7	NA	TRBD2	CASNLGGEGHFVHEQYF	TGTGCCAGCAACCTGGGGGGGGAGGGCCATTTCGTCCACGAGCAGTACTTC
TRBV27	TRBJ2-1	NA	TRBD2	CASKTSGNYNEQFF	TGTGCCAGCAAGACTAGCGGAAACTACAATGAGCAGTTCTTC
TRBV11-2	TRBJ2-7	NA	NA	CASSLDQAGFYEQYF	TGTGCCAGCAGCTTAGATCAGGCAGGTTTCTACGAGCAGTACTTC
TRBV29-1	TRBJ2-4	NA	NA	CSVDTGGGLMYF	TGCAGCGTTGACACTGGCGGGGGCCTTATGTACTTC
TRBV19	TRBJ2-7	NA	TRBD1	CASSIRDSSYEQYF	TGTGCCAGTAGTATAAGGGACAGTTCCTACGAGCAGTACTTC
TRBV7-7	TRBJ2-7	NA	TRBD2	CASSASPSGSSYEQYF	TGTGCCAGCAGCGCCTCCCCCAGCGGGAGCTCCTACGAGCAGTACTTC
TRBV28	TRBJ2-7	NA	NA	CALHLSGTPLCEQYF	TGTGCCCTTCACCTTTCCGGGACACCCTTGTGCGAGCAGTACTTC
TRBV4-1	TRBJ2-7	NA	NA	CASSQDLSSYEQYF	TGCGCCAGCAGCCAAGACTTGAGCTCCTACGAGCAGTACTTC
TRBV28	TRBJ1-2	NA	TRBD1	CASSFRGAGGYGYTF	TGTGCCAGCAGTTTCAGGGGGGCTGGGGGCTATGGCTACACCTTC
TRBV5-1	TRBJ2-1	NA	TRBD1	CASRDRENEQFF	TGCGCCAGCAGGGACAGGGAGAATGAGCAGTTCTTC
TRBV10-1	TRBJ2-7	NA	TRBD2	CASSASGEALREQYF	TGCGCCAGCAGTGCGAGCGGGGAAGCTCTACGGGAGCAGTACTTC
TRBV19	TRBJ2-1	NA	TRBD2	CASSIWSGSVNEQFF	TGTGCCAGTAGTATTTGGAGCGGGAGTGTCAATGAGCAGTTCTTC